A single sample is the source of the 12 T cell receptor beta chains below, sequenced in a study of CD8 T cells in ankylosing spondylitis. Each CDR3 protein gets one entry after TCRdb re-called the 5' RACE reads with MiXCR. This table holds approximately 220,000 distinct CDR3 sequences, around 19% found once. These receptors' targets are unknown. General study results and limits: Several highly homologous variants made up a TCR beta motif that seemed to typify ankylosing spondylitis blood.

Sample: blood, either unsorted or a sorted T cell fraction (not recorded which). Receptor source: a male donor with ankylosing spondylitis.

The chain carries TRBV6-2 or TRBV6-3 and TRBJ2-7; TRBD2 aligns across 7 bases. The trim removed 5 bases at V and 5 bases at J, leaving 9 bases unmatched. Germline loops: CDR1 MNHEY, CDR2 SVGEGT. The CDR3 contains 14 residues. CDR3 sequence (DNA): TGTGCCAGCAGTCCATCCGGGACTAATAACGAGCAGTACTTC. Amino acid sequence: CASSPSGTNNEQYF.

The chain joins TRBV4-1 to TRBJ1-4; D gene uncertain. Germline CDR1 and CDR2: MGHRA and YSYEKL. This CDR3 has 13 amino acids. V was clipped by 5 bases and J by 9 bases, with 13 bases between them. CDR3 sequence: CASSGEGGQKLFF. In nucleotides, the CDR3 is TGCGCCAGCAGCGGGGAAGGAGGGCAAAAACTGTTTTTT.

CDR3 in DNA: TGTGCCAGCAGCTTAGTCGGACTAGCATTTTACAATGAGCAGTTCTTC. Its protein is CASSLVGLAFYNEQFF. The chain is built from TRBV7-9 and TRBJ2-1; 8 bases map to TRBD2. The CDR3 consists of 16 residues. The ends lost 1 base at V and 4 bases at J; junction bases unmatched: 6. Per germline, CDR1 SEHNR and CDR2 FQNEAQ (reference sequence).

The J gene is TRBJ2-1, the V gene TRBV12-3 or TRBV12-4, with 10 bases identical to TRBD2. The CDR3 runs 15 residues. V was pared by 2 bases and J by 5 bases, with 3 bases of the junction left unmatched. The CDR3 protein is CASSLYLAGDNEQFF. The CDR3 nucleotides read TGTGCCAGCAGTTTATACCTAGCGGGGGACAATGAGCAGTTCTTC.

This clonotype was observed a handful of times. This chain uses TRBV6-1 with TRBJ2-7; 8 nucleotides match TRBD1. The CDR3 contains 16 residues. CDR1 and CDR2 from the germline V gene are MNHNS and SASEGT. The junction had 15 bases not matched to a gene; V was cut back by 6 bases and J by 5 bases. The CDR3 spells CASRQTRDRLRDEQYF. CDR3 coding DNA: TGTGCCAGCAGACAAACCCGGGACAGGCTTAGGGACGAGCAGTACTTC.

The chain joins TRBV14 to TRBJ2-1; TRBD2 matches at 8 bases. With V trimmed by 4 bases and J by 3 bases, 11 bases remained unmatched. The CDR3 sequence is 17 residues long. CDR1 and CDR2 (germline): SGHDN, FVKESK. The CDR3 sequence: CASSPQALAGFYNEQFF. CDR3 nucleotide sequence: TGTGCCAGCAGCCCTCAAGCGCTAGCGGGTTTCTACAATGAGCAGTTCTTC.

The CDR3, as DNA: TGTGCCACCAGTGATTCCCTCGGGGGAGCTGGTGGTGAGCAGTTCTTC. Translated: CATSDSLGGAGGEQFF. The genes are TRBV24-1 and TRBJ2-1, with D possibly TRBD2 on 6 matching bases. Trimming pared 2 bases from V and 9 bases from J, leaving 19 bases between. The V gene's germline CDR1 is KGHDR and CDR2 SFDVKD. The CDR3 has 16 amino acids.

This clonotype has more than one count but fewer than ten. This rearrangement joins TRBV3-1 to TRBJ2-7; unclear D gene. Trimming stripped 3 bases from V and 1 base from J, with 10 bases between. The V gene's germline CDR1 is LGHDT and CDR2 YNNKEL (reference sequence). The CDR3 is 14 amino acids. The CDR3 coding sequence is TGTGCCAGCAGCCAGGACGGTCTTTCCTACGAGCAGTACTTC. This translates into CASSQDGLSYEQYF.

This clonotype was recorded a few times. This chain joins TRBV7-9 and TRBJ1-2; D uncertain. The germline V gene has CDR1 SEHNR and CDR2 FQNEAQ (reference sequence). V was shortened by 5 bases and J by 8 bases, with 21 bases between the two germline ends. This CDR3 is built from 15 residues. The CDR3 loop reads CASSERTDVGVGYTF. In DNA form, the CDR3 reads TGTGCCAGCAGCGAGAGGACGGATGTCGGAGTGGGCTACACCTTC. Based on the CDR3 plus reference TRBV7-9 and TRBJ1-2, the full variable domain is DTGVSQNPRHKITKRGQNVTFRCDPISEHNRLYWYRQTLGQGPEFLTYFQNEAQLEKSRLLSDRFSAERPKGSFSTLEIQRTEQGDSAMYLCASSERTDVGVGYTFGSGTRLTVV.

The rearrangement joins TRBV20-1 to TRBJ2-7; 7 bases agree with TRBD2. The germline gives CDR1 DFQATT, CDR2 SNEGSKA (reference sequence). V trimming: 4 bases; J trimming: 3 bases; junction bases outside the gene matches: 12. CDR3 size: 15 residues. CDR3 coding DNA: TGCAGTGCTAACGAGGCCCGGGACTACCACTACGAGCAGTACTTC. This encodes CSANEARDYHYEQYF.

This clonotype was counted between two and nine times. The rearrangement uses TRBV5-1 and TRBJ2-1; 8 bases match TRBD2. Germline CDR1 is SGHRS and CDR2 is YFSETQ. The junction had 6 bases not matched to a gene; V was cut back by 7 bases and J by 3 bases. The CDR3 spans 14 residues. DNA for the CDR3: TGCGCCAGCGGGGTTAGCGGGAACTACAATGAGCAGTTCTTC. Translating it yields CASGVSGNYNEQFF.

This clonotype came up a few times. This sequence joins TRBV28 and TRBJ1-1, with a weak D call TRBD1 (5 bases). The V gene lost 6 bases and the J gene lost 2 bases, with 13 bases spanning the gap. This CDR3 is 14 amino acids long. Germline values: CDR1 MDHEN, CDR2 SYDVKM. CDR3 sequence: CASSHRDPNTEAFF. DNA of the CDR3: TGTGCCAGCAGCCACCGGGACCCAAACACTGAAGCTTTCTTT.